The text below deals with one T cell receptor (beta chain). The antigen is not known. The sample originates from a study of shared clonotypes between healthy human individuals. Study at large: Per donor, three plates held CD4 naive cells, three held CD4 memory, two held CD8 naive and one held CD8 memory. The study, taken as a whole, reports: Clonotypes that were shared across a handful of donors made up approximately 5.1% of naive CD4 clonotypes.

Trimming at V came to 6 bases and at J to 5 bases, leaving 5 bases not matched to a gene. The V gene's germline CDR1 is SGHAT and CDR2 FQNNGV. This CDR3 spans 13 amino acids. The authors ran the assay at deep level. Using immunoSEQ multiplex PCR, the repertoire was profiled, and TCRdb retains in-frame clones only, with some absent. This sample yields hundreds of thousands of clones, of which less than 96% are seen a single time; 0.06% belongs to the top ten. This chain links TRBV11-2 with TRBJ2-7; 9 positions match TRBD1. This receptor was obtained from a woman in her 30s in good health. The specimen was naive CD4+ T cells sorted from blood. Sample subset: CD45RA+ positively selected. This CDR3 is CASRMTGGDEQYF. For the CDR3, the DNA is TGTGCCAGCAGAATGACAGGGGGTGACGAGCAGTACTTC.